Listed here are 27 T cell receptor beta chains from one sample, sequenced in a study of blood T cell repertoires in COVID-19. The repertoire was sequenced with immunoSEQ multiplex PCR; TCRdb's copy has only in-frame clones and lacks some. The table shows around 150,000 clones, with roughly 82% occurring only once. Sequencing used peripheral blood. The receptor source for this set is a woman aged 40 to 50 with COVID-19, enrolled during active disease.

In its sample, this clone was seen once. The chain uses TRBV2 and TRBJ1-5; D gene uncertain. The CDR3 contains 13 residues. Trimming removed 6 bases at V and 9 bases at J, with 15 bases between. Germline CDR1 SNHLY, CDR2 FYNNEI. The CDR3 coding sequence is TGTGCCAGCAGCGGTCTAAGTTATGGGCCCCAGCATTTT. This translates into CASSGLSYGPQHF.

This chain links TRBV7-6 with TRBJ2-3; possibly TRBD1 for D (5 bases). Per the germline V gene, CDR1 is SGHVS and CDR2 is FNYEAQ. The CDR3 covers 17 residues. Deletions cut 1 base from V and 6 bases from J, with 20 bases between. Here the CDR3 DNA reads TGTGCCAGCAGCTTAGTACAGGCCTCGTCCCCAGGGGATACGCAGTATTTT. Protein sequence: CASSLVQASSPGDTQYF.

The DNA for the CDR3 is TGTGCCAGCAGTTACTCGTCGGGAGGAATTGATTCACCCCTCCACTTT. Translating it yields CASSYSSGGIDSPLHF. V gene TRBV6-5 combines with J gene TRBJ1-6; D is uncertain. Germline V gene data show CDR1 as MNHEY and CDR2 as SVGAGI. V lost 0 bases, J lost 8 bases, and 14 bases lay in between. There are 16 residues in the CDR3.

V and J are TRBV19 and TRBJ1-5; 7 bases agree with TRBD1. Germline CDR1 LNHDA, CDR2 SQIVND (reference sequence). V shed 6 bases and J 7 bases; nucleotides not matched to a gene: 6. CDR3 length: 13 residues. Written as DNA, the CDR3 is TGTGCCAGTAGCCTCACAGGGGAACAGCCCCAGCATTTT. This sequence encodes CASSLTGEQPQHF.

The rearrangement links TRBV2 to TRBJ2-3; 12 bases align to TRBD2. Germline V gives CDR1 SNHLY, CDR2 FYNNEI. The CDR3 is made up of 15 amino acids. J was trimmed by 3 bases and V by 6 bases; bases with no gene match: 4. In nucleotides, the CDR3 is TGTGCCAGCAGGGAGACTAGCGGGGGTACAGATACGCAGTATTTT. Translating it yields CASRETSGGTDTQYF.

The rearrangement links TRBV7-3 to TRBJ2-2; 11 bases are shared with TRBD1. The CDR3 has 16 amino acids. The V gene's germline CDR1 is SGHTA and CDR2 FQGTGA. The V and J ends lost 2 bases and 4 bases, in that order; junction bases with no gene match: 3. For the CDR3, the DNA is TGTGCCAGCAGCTTAGGCGGACAGGGGGCCACCGGGGAGCTGTTTTTT. Its protein product is CASSLGGQGATGELFF.

The chain links TRBV19 to TRBJ1-5; maybe TRBD1 (5 bases). Germline V gives CDR1 LNHDA, CDR2 SQIVND (reference sequence). The CDR3 has 15 residues. V shed 1 base and J shed 6 bases, with 13 bases lying between them. CDR3 nucleotides: TGTGCCAGTAGTATAGGTGACCAGGGAACTCAGCCCCAGCATTTT. Translated: CASSIGDQGTQPQHF.

The chain links TRBV29-1 to TRBJ2-2, with a possible D match to TRBD2 (6 bases). Trimming removed 6 bases from V and 2 bases from J, with 13 bases in between. Germline assignment: CDR1 SQVTM and CDR2 ANQGSEA. The CDR3 sequence is 14 residues long. The CDR3 sequence is CSVTGTRNTGELFF. Here the CDR3 DNA reads TGCAGCGTCACCGGGACTCGTAACACCGGGGAGCTGTTTTTT.

J is TRBJ1-4 and V is TRBV4-2; D is unresolved. CDR3 size: 15 residues. Per the germline V gene, CDR1 is LGHNA and CDR2 is YNFKEQ. The V gene lost 1 base and the J gene lost 8 bases, with 14 bases spanning the gap. CDR3 sequence (DNA): TGTGCCAGCAGCCAAGTCTCAGGCAGTAGGGAAAAACTGTTTTTT. Protein product: CASSQVSGSREKLFF.

This sequence joins TRBV9 and TRBJ2-7, with D possibly being TRBD2 (6 bases). The CDR3 sequence is 16 residues long. Per germline, CDR1 SGDLS and CDR2 YYNGEE. V shed 5 bases and J shed 1 base, with 19 bases lying between them. The CDR3 sequence is CASRPRCGELSYEQYV. In nucleotides, the CDR3 is TGTGCCAGCAGGCCCCGATGCGGGGAACTATCCTACGAGCAGTACGTC.

In this sample, this clone turned up once. This chain uses TRBV6-4 with TRBJ1-1; D is ambiguous. The CDR3 covers 10 residues. Germline V gives CDR1 MRHNA, CDR2 SNTAGT. The V end was cut by 9 bases, the J end by 1 base, with 3 bases between. In DNA, the CDR3 is TGTGCCAGACAGAACACTGAAGCTTTCTTT. Translated: CARQNTEAFF.

V is TRBV14 and J is TRBJ1-2; D is possibly TRBD1 (5 bases). From germline, CDR1 is SGHDN and CDR2 FVKESK. This CDR3 contains 14 residues. V dropped 0 bases and J dropped 0 bases, with 5 bases sitting between them. The CDR3 reads CASSQETANYGYTF. DNA of the CDR3: TGTGCCAGCAGCCAAGAGACAGCTAACTATGGCTACACCTTC.

The chain links TRBV28 to TRBJ2-5; the match to TRBD2 covers 8 bases. The trim removed 8 bases at V and 6 bases at J, leaving 17 bases unmatched. The CDR3 sequence is 16 residues long. CDR1 and CDR2 (germline): MDHEN, SYDVKM. CDR3 nucleotide sequence: TGTGCCAGCTTCAGGGCCGGGAGGGCCCTCGGGAAGACCCAGTACTTC. As protein: CASFRAGRALGKTQYF.

The chain employs TRBV9 and TRBJ2-5, with unresolved D. With 1 base removed from V and 1 base from J, the gap between germline ends came to 11 bases. The germline gives CDR1 SGDLS, CDR2 YYNGEE. The CDR3 is 15 amino acids. The CDR3 DNA follows: TGTGCCAGCAGCGTAACCCCTATCCCCCAAGAGACCCAGTACTTC. Protein: CASSVTPIPQETQYF.

The chain combines TRBV27 with TRBJ1-2; TRBD1 is a possible D gene (6 bases). Per the germline V gene, CDR1 is MNHEY and CDR2 is SMNVEV (reference sequence). This CDR3 is built from 19 residues. V gave up 6 bases and J gave up 2 bases, with 28 bases separating them. The CDR3 loop is CASSSRRKIPGQRNYGYTF. CDR3 nucleotides: TGTGCCAGCAGCAGCCGAAGAAAGATCCCGGGACAAAGAAACTATGGCTACACCTTC.

This chain connects TRBV28 to TRBJ2-1; 7 bases agree with TRBD2. CDR1 MDHEN and CDR2 SYDVKM come from the germline V gene. This CDR3 is 12 amino acids long. V lost 11 bases, J lost 9 bases, and 10 bases stayed unmatched. The CDR3 is CACREAFGEQFF. The CDR3 region has the DNA TGTGCCTGTCGGGAGGCCTTCGGTGAGCAGTTCTTC.

The chain combines TRBV14 with TRBJ2-3, with 13 positions matching TRBD2. V shed 1 base, J shed 7 bases, and the junction held 8 bases outside the gene matches. Germline loops: CDR1 SGHDN, CDR2 FVKESK. CDR3 length: 17 residues. The CDR3 bases are TGTGCCAGCAGCCAAGGAACACTAGCGGGAGGGCCAAATACGCAGTATTTT. Protein product: CASSQGTLAGGPNTQYF.

This rearrangement joins TRBV2 to TRBJ1-2; TRBD1 agrees at 8 bases. The germline CDR1 and CDR2 sequences are SNHLY and FYNNEI. Trimming took 10 bases from V and 3 from J; bases not matched to a gene: 4. CDR3 length: 12 amino acids. CDR3 coding DNA: TGTGCCAAAGACAGGGGTGACTATGGCTACACCTTC. Translation gives CAKDRGDYGYTF.

This sequence joins TRBV11-2 and TRBJ2-5; possible D gene TRBD2, 5 bases. The CDR3 is 14 residues long. V shed 5 bases and J shed 5 bases, with 15 bases lying between them. CDR1 is SGHAT and CDR2 is FQNNGV in the germline V gene. In DNA, the CDR3 is TGTGCCAGCAGCCTCGACGGACGGGGTGAGACCCAGTACTTC. Amino acids: CASSLDGRGETQYF. Supplemented by reference TRBV11-2 and TRBJ2-5, the full variable domain reads EAGVAQSPRYKIIEKRQSVAFWCNPISGHATLYWYQQILGQGPKLLIQFQNNGVVDDSQLPKDRFSAERLKGVDSTLKIQPAKLEDSAVYLCASSLDGRGETQYFGPGTRLLVL.

This rearrangement joins TRBV7-3 to TRBJ2-1; D call uncertain. The CDR3 loop spans 13 amino acids. CDR1 and CDR2 (germline): SGHTA, FQGTGA. V lost 2 bases, J lost 4 bases, and 6 bases lay in between. The CDR3 coding sequence is TGTGCCAGCAGCTTAGGCCCATACAATGAGCAGTTCTTC. Protein product: CASSLGPYNEQFF.

Turning to this clone: Other DNA sequences from this sample encode an identical CDR3 as well. The chain has TRBV27 and TRBJ1-6, with 7 nucleotides matching TRBD1. The germline V gene has CDR1 MNHEY and CDR2 SMNVEV (reference sequence). The junction had 0 bases not matched to a gene; V was cut back by 6 bases and J by 7 bases. CDR3 size: 12 residues. As DNA, the CDR3 is TGTGCCAGCAGGGACAGGAATTCACCCCTCCACTTT. Its protein product is CASRDRNSPLHF.

The chain recombines TRBV6-5 with TRBJ2-6, with D tentatively TRBD2 (6 bases). The CDR3 runs to 15 residues. Trimming shortened V by 5 bases and J by 2 bases, and 10 bases separated the two germline ends. The germline gives CDR1 MNHEY, CDR2 SVGAGI. The CDR3: CASSPRTTGANVLTF. The CDR3 nucleotides read TGTGCCAGCAGTCCCCGGACTACTGGGGCCAACGTCCTGACTTTC.

CDR3 in DNA: TGTGCCAGCTCACCACTCGGAGCAGATACGCAGTATTTT. It yields the protein CASSPLGADTQYF. This sequence joins TRBV18 and TRBJ2-3; the D is unclear. Germline V gives CDR1 KGHSH, CDR2 LQKENI. This CDR3 region has 13 residues. Between the trimmed V and J ends, which lost 1 base and 4 bases, there was a span of 6 bases.

V is TRBV28 and J is TRBJ2-1; 9 nucleotides agree with TRBD1. There are 15 residues in the CDR3. Looked up from germline, CDR1 is MDHEN and CDR2 is SYDVKM. The V gene end was trimmed by 6 bases and the J gene end by 5 bases; junction bases not matched to a gene: 8. The CDR3 is CASREQGAGNNEQFF. Written as DNA, the CDR3 is TGTGCCAGCAGGGAACAGGGGGCAGGGAACAATGAGCAGTTCTTC.

This sequence joins TRBV6-5 and TRBJ1-2; D is possibly TRBD1 (5 bases). V lost 5 bases, J lost 2 bases, and 6 bases lay in between. The V gene's germline CDR1 is MNHEY and CDR2 SVGAGI. This CDR3 region has 12 residues. CDR3 DNA: TGTGCCAGCAGTAGGGGAAACTATGGCTACACCTTC. This codes for CASSRGNYGYTF.

The rearrangement links TRBV5-6 to TRBJ1-6, with 7 nucleotides matching TRBD1. The CDR3 spans 14 residues. V dropped 3 bases and J dropped 9; count of bases not matched to a gene: 6. Germline CDR1 reads SGHDT; CDR2 reads YYEEEE. CDR3 bases: TGTGCCAGCAGCTCTCGACAGGGTGGTTCACCCCTCCACTTT. This codes for CASSSRQGGSPLHF.

The chain uses TRBV9 and TRBJ1-3, with D possibly TRBD1 on 6 matching bases. V dropped 5 bases and J dropped 5 bases, with 11 bases sitting between them. The CDR3 runs to 13 residues. Germline CDR1 and CDR2: SGDLS and YYNGEE. The CDR3 DNA follows: TGTGCCAGCAGTTACAGGGTCCGAAACACCATATATTTT. This translates into CASSYRVRNTIYF.